The 11 T cell receptor beta chains in this list originate from one sample, sequenced in a study of OX40 agonist ivuxolimab in advanced cancers. Sequencing used immunoSEQ multiplex PCR; TCRdb keeps in-frame clones, though not all of them. Among fewer than 12,000 clones listed, roughly 78% were seen once. The input for sequencing was CD4+ or CD8+ T cells sorted from blood, taken in a trial of the OX40 agonist ivuxolimab. The receptors were sampled from an adult with an advanced solid tumor such as melanoma, head and neck, liver or kidney cancer.

This chain connects TRBV4-2 to TRBJ1-3, with D uncertain. Germline V CDR1 and CDR2: LGHNA, YNFKEQ. The CDR3 contains 15 residues. The ends were cut back, 4 bases at V and 0 bases at J, with 10 bases in the middle. The CDR3 here is CASSPEFYSGNTIYF. The CDR3 DNA follows: TGTGCCAGCAGCCCGGAATTCTACTCTGGAAACACCATATATTTT.

This clone has more than one count but fewer than ten. The chain joins TRBV7-9 to TRBJ1-2; a weak D match, TRBD1 (5 bases). Trimming removed 1 base from V and 8 bases from J, with 8 bases in between. Looked up from germline, CDR1 is SEHNR and CDR2 is FQNEAQ (reference sequence). The CDR3 is 12 amino acids. The CDR3 sequence is CASSLERGGYTF. Here the CDR3 DNA reads TGTGCCAGCAGCTTAGAACGGGGCGGCTACACCTTC.

The J gene is TRBJ2-7, the V gene TRBV29-1, with TRBD1 matching 8 bases. The CDR3 runs 16 residues. Germline CDR1 reads SQVTM; CDR2 reads ANQGSEA. Trimming took 1 base from V and 5 from J; bases not matched to a gene: 13. CDR3 loop: CSVEGGRGLIQNEQYF. DNA of the CDR3: TGCAGCGTTGAAGGGGGCAGGGGGCTTATACAGAACGAGCAGTACTTC.

The V call is TRBV28, the J call TRBJ1-4; D gene ambiguous. Germline CDR1 MDHEN, CDR2 SYDVKM. The CDR3 is made up of 15 amino acids. V was cut by 3 bases and J by 8 bases, with 16 bases left in between. The CDR3 DNA is TGTGCCAGCAGTTTCCCGAACAGCGCAGACGAAAAACTGTTTTTT. Its translation is CASSFPNSADEKLFF.

The V and J genes are TRBV14 and TRBJ2-2, with unresolved D. From germline, CDR1 is SGHDN and CDR2 FVKESK. CDR3 length equals 14 residues. Trimming left V 1 base short and J 5 bases short, with 8 bases between. The CDR3, as DNA: TGTGCCAGCAGCCAAGTTCATCGGACCGGGGAGCTGTTTTTT. Residues: CASSQVHRTGELFF.

The chain uses TRBV6-5 and TRBJ2-1, with D possibly being TRBD1 or TRBD2 (5 bases each). Germline lookup yields CDR1 MNHEY and CDR2 SVGAGI. The ends were cut back, 6 bases at V and 9 bases at J, with 18 bases in the middle. The CDR3 is 14 residues long. CDR3 residues: CASSSSVGGAEQFF. The DNA of the CDR3 is TGTGCCAGCAGCTCTTCGGTTGGGGGTGCTGAGCAGTTCTTC.

V is TRBV27 and J is TRBJ2-7, with D possibly TRBD2 on 5 matching bases. CDR1 is MNHEY and CDR2 is SMNVEV in the germline V gene (reference sequence). V lost 5 bases, J lost 10 bases, and 21 bases lay in between. The CDR3 has 14 residues. The chain's CDR3 is CASSPGLSSIGQYF. CDR3 bases: TGTGCCAGCAGTCCCGGACTCAGTTCGATTGGACAGTACTTC.

V and J are TRBV7-6 and TRBJ2-5; 11 bases line up with TRBD2. The CDR3 consists of 18 residues. The germline gives CDR1 SGHVS, CDR2 FNYEAQ. The V and J ends lost 4 bases and 5 bases, in that order; junction bases with no gene match: 15. This CDR3 reads CASSYSSGRLGQQETQYF. The CDR3 DNA follows: TGTGCCAGCAGCTACTCTAGCGGGAGGCTGGGACAGCAGGAGACCCAGTACTTC.

The chain carries TRBV4-1 and TRBJ1-1; 7 bases map to TRBD1. Germline V gives CDR1 MGHRA, CDR2 YSYEKL. CDR3 length: 15 residues. Trimming took 1 base from V and 5 from J; bases not matched to a gene: 7. The CDR3 loop reads CASSQAVTGVTEAFF. CDR3 sequence (DNA): TGCGCCAGCAGCCAAGCAGTTACAGGGGTAACTGAAGCTTTCTTT.

The chain combines TRBV27 with TRBJ2-1; 9 bases match TRBD1. Per germline, CDR1 MNHEY and CDR2 SMNVEV (reference sequence). V was pared by 7 bases and J by 0 bases, with 4 bases of the junction left unmatched. This CDR3 region has 15 residues. This CDR3 reads CASTGTGSSYNEQFF. DNA for the CDR3: TGTGCCAGCACCGGGACAGGGAGCTCCTACAATGAGCAGTTCTTC.

This sequence joins TRBV2 and TRBJ2-1; D ambiguous. CDR3 length: 12 amino acids. Germline V CDR1 and CDR2: SNHLY, FYNNEI. Deletions cut 2 bases from V and 9 bases from J, with 8 bases between. The CDR3, as DNA: TGTGCCAGCAGTGAATGGCGCCCTGAGCAGTTCTTC. This translates into CASSEWRPEQFF.